The 26 T cell receptor beta chains presented below share a single source sample, sequenced in a study of T cell responses to AZD1222 COVID-19 vaccine. Measured with immunoSEQ multiplex PCR; TCRdb has only the in-frame clones, and not every one. The table records over 120,000 clones, 92% of them present only once. This specimen was peripheral blood, taken on day 0 of AZD1222 vaccination. The receptors come from an adult in good health.

The rearrangement uses TRBV4-1 and TRBJ1-2; D may be TRBD1 (5 bases). The CDR3 has 15 residues. CDR1 is MGHRA, CDR2 YSYEKL, per germline. The V and J ends lost 2 bases and 5 bases respectively, with 15 bases between them. CDR3 nucleotides: TGCGCCAGCAGCCAACGGGGGACGGGAAGATATGGCTACACCTTC. Its translation is CASSQRGTGRYGYTF.

V gene TRBV27 combines with J gene TRBJ1-3; no clear D. With 5 bases removed from V and 0 bases from J, the gap between germline ends came to 11 bases. From germline, CDR1 is MNHEY and CDR2 SMNVEV (reference sequence). This CDR3 is 15 amino acids long. The CDR3, as DNA: TGTGCCAGCAGTCAACAGTGGCCCTCTGGAAACACCATATATTTT. Its translation: CASSQQWPSGNTIYF.

The chain is built from TRBV30 and TRBJ1-3; D uncertain. With 0 bases removed from V and 4 bases from J, the gap between germline ends came to 13 bases. This CDR3 is 15 amino acids long. Germline assignment: CDR1 GTSNPN and CDR2 SVGIG (reference sequence). For the CDR3, the DNA is TGTGCCTGGAGTGTTTACCCGCCCAAAGGAAACACCATATATTTT. Translated: CAWSVYPPKGNTIYF.

The rearrangement links TRBV27 to TRBJ1-5; 8 nucleotides line up with TRBD1. Germline CDR1 is MNHEY and CDR2 is SMNVEV (reference sequence). Trimming cost V 5 bases and J 2 bases; bases outside gene matches: 2. This CDR3 has 14 residues. Here the CDR3 DNA reads TGTGCCAGCAGTGGGGGACAGGGCAATCAGCCCCAGCATTTT. Translated, it gives CASSGGQGNQPQHF.

This clone was picked up one time. The chain has TRBV7-3 and TRBJ2-2; TRBD1 might be the D (6 bases). Trimming took 2 bases from V and 2 from J, leaving 12 bases between them. The V gene's germline CDR1 is SGHTA and CDR2 FQGTGA. This CDR3 region has 16 residues. The CDR3: CASSLRNRDNTGELFF. The CDR3, as DNA: TGTGCCAGCAGCTTACGGAACAGGGATAACACCGGGGAGCTGTTTTTT.

This clone came up once. The chain links TRBV28 to TRBJ1-1; D not certain. This CDR3 is 13 amino acids long. V gave up 7 bases and J gave up 6 bases, with 15 bases separating them. Germline V gene sequence: CDR1 MDHEN, CDR2 SYDVKM. CDR3 DNA sequence: TGTGCCAGCATCGGGGAGGCCCTTGCTGAAGCTTTCTTT. It translates to CASIGEALAEAFF.

The rearrangement links TRBV5-4 to TRBJ2-3; no clear D. The CDR3 runs 17 residues. CDR1 is SGHNT, CDR2 YYREEE, per germline (reference sequence). V dropped 2 bases and J dropped 4 bases, with 20 bases sitting between them. This chain's CDR3 is CASSLRQVSFGADTQYF. The CDR3 nucleotides read TGTGCCAGCAGCTTAAGGCAGGTTAGCTTTGGTGCAGATACGCAGTATTTT.

The V and J genes are TRBV5-4 and TRBJ2-5, with TRBD2 matching 14 bases. J lost 6 bases, V lost 4 bases, and 8 bases had no gene match. CDR3 length: 16 amino acids. CDR1 SGHNT and CDR2 YYREEE come from the germline V gene (reference sequence). This chain's CDR3 is CASSQTRTSGGKTQYF. The DNA of the CDR3 is TGTGCCAGCAGCCAGACGCGGACTAGCGGGGGGAAGACCCAGTACTTC.

This clone was seen just once. J is TRBJ2-7 and V is TRBV20-1; D is unresolved. Germline CDR1 and CDR2: DFQATT and SNEGSKA (reference sequence). Deletions cut 6 bases from V and 6 bases from J, with 12 bases between. This CDR3 is built from 11 residues. In DNA form, the CDR3 reads TGCAGTGCCATAAGGGCAGGCGAGCAGTACTTC. It yields the protein CSAIRAGEQYF.

The CDR3: CASSPTQFTSTDTQYF. The CDR3, as DNA: TGTGCCAGCTCACCAACACAGTTCACTAGCACAGATACGCAGTATTTT. V and J are TRBV18 and TRBJ2-3; D ambiguous. Germline CDR1 is KGHSH and CDR2 is LQKENI. The V end lost 2 bases, the J end lost 0 bases, and 12 bases lay between the germline ends. The CDR3 contains 16 residues. Together with reference TRBV18 and TRBJ2-3, the CDR3 gives the full variable domain: NAGVMQNPRHLVRRRGQEARLRCSPMKGHSHVYWYRQLPEEGLKFMVYLQKENIIDESGMPKERFSAEFPKEGPSILRIQQVVRGDSAAYFCASSPTQFTSTDTQYFGPGTRLTVL.

The chain has TRBV7-9 and TRBJ1-1; D is undetermined. Germline CDR1 SEHNR, CDR2 FQNEAQ (reference sequence). V was shortened by 3 bases and J by 2 bases, with 10 bases between the two germline ends. The CDR3 length is 14 residues. CDR3 protein: CASSFMRLNTEAFF. As DNA, the CDR3 is TGTGCCAGCAGCTTCATGAGACTCAACACTGAAGCTTTCTTT. Together with reference TRBV7-9 and TRBJ1-1, the CDR3 gives the full variable domain: DTGVSQNPRHKITKRGQNVTFRCDPISEHNRLYWYRQTLGQGPEFLTYFQNEAQLEKSRLLSDRFSAERPKGSFSTLEIQRTEQGDSAMYLCASSFMRLNTEAFFGQGTRLTVV.

The V gene is TRBV9, the J gene TRBJ2-7, with 8 bases that match TRBD2. The CDR3 has 14 residues. Germline CDR1 and CDR2: SGDLS and YYNGEE. V shed 2 bases and J 3 bases; nucleotides not matched to a gene: 4. CDR3 loop: CASSVLGLDYEQYF. The CDR3 DNA reads as TGTGCCAGCAGCGTCTTGGGACTAGACTACGAGCAGTACTTC.

The rearrangement joins TRBV2 to TRBJ2-1; D remains unclear. The CDR3 sequence is 11 residues long. V lost 7 bases and J lost 8, with 9 bases in between. CDR1 and CDR2 from the germline V gene are SNHLY and FYNNEI. CDR3 in amino acids: CASTSADEQFF. The DNA for the CDR3 is TGTGCCAGCACTTCGGCGGATGAGCAGTTCTTC.

This chain connects TRBV7-8 to TRBJ1-2, with a tentative D call TRBD1 (5 bases). Germline lookup yields CDR1 SGHVS and CDR2 FQNEAQ. The CDR3 consists of 15 residues. V lost 3 bases, J lost 2 bases, and 13 bases lay in between. CDR3 sequence (DNA): TGTGCCAGCAGCTTCTCGCGGGGCCGCAACTATGGCTACACCTTC. Encoded protein: CASSFSRGRNYGYTF.

V usage is TRBV6-1 and J usage is TRBJ2-7, with D possibly TRBD2 on 5 matching bases. The germline V and J ends were trimmed by 1 base and 6 bases, with 19 bases remaining between them. Germline CDR1 reads MNHNS; CDR2 reads SASEGT. The CDR3 contains 16 residues. CDR3 sequence reads: CASSEDETTLPFEQYF. CDR3 sequence (DNA): TGTGCCAGCAGTGAAGACGAGACTACCTTACCCTTCGAGCAGTACTTC.

The J gene is TRBJ2-7, the V gene TRBV5-5, with D possibly matching TRBD1 (5 bases). Looked up from germline, CDR1 is SGHKS and CDR2 is YYEKEE (reference sequence). The germline V and J ends were trimmed by 4 bases and 2 bases, with 19 bases remaining between them. This CDR3 comprises 16 residues. The CDR3 region is CASSPDFRQSAYEQYF. The DNA for the CDR3 is TGTGCCAGCAGCCCCGACTTTAGACAGTCCGCCTACGAGCAGTACTTC. The variable domain in full, with the rest retrieved from reference TRBV5-5 and TRBJ2-7, is DAGVTQSPTHLIKTRGQQVTLRCSPISGHKSVSWYQQVLGQGPQFIFQYYEKEERGRGNFPDRFSARQFPNYSSELNVNALLLGDSALYLCASSPDFRQSAYEQYFGPGTRLTVT.

This chain uses TRBV7-9 with TRBJ2-5, with D unclear. The germline V and J ends were trimmed by 6 bases and 1 base, with 12 bases remaining between them. CDR1 is SEHNR and CDR2 is FQNEAQ in the germline V gene (reference sequence). This CDR3 is 14 amino acids long. CDR3 sequence: CASRPTDPQETQYF. For the CDR3, the DNA is TGTGCCAGCAGACCCACAGACCCCCAAGAGACCCAGTACTTC.

Points on this clone: The germline gene is not matched at one end of the junction; a read error may be the cause. The genes are TRBV7-7 and TRBJ2-1, with a possible D match to TRBD1 (6 bases). CDR1 and CDR2 (germline): SSHAT, FNYEAQ (reference sequence). There are 16 residues in the CDR3. Here the CDR3 reads CASSPTGSSDYNEQFF. The CDR3 DNA sequence: TGTGCTAGCAGCCCTACAGGGAGTTCGGATTACAATGAGCAGTTCTTC.

The chain couples TRBV3-1 (or the pseudogene TRBV3-2) to TRBJ1-4; D is perhaps TRBD1 (6 bases). Germline V gene lookup returns CDR1 LGHDT and CDR2 YNNKEL (reference sequence). V was clipped by 10 bases and J by 8 bases, with 17 bases between them. This CDR3 contains 13 residues. The DNA of the CDR3 is TGTGCCACCTCACAGGGTCCTAGCGAAAAACTGTTTTTT. Encoded protein: CATSQGPSEKLFF.

This clone has a single count. The rearrangement links TRBV5-4 to TRBJ2-1; D remains ambiguous. CDR1 and CDR2 (germline): SGHNT, YYREEE (reference sequence). The V end was cut by 9 bases, the J end by 2 bases, with 18 bases between. CDR3 length: 15 amino acids. The CDR3 DNA follows: TGTGCCACCGTAGCAGGTGGTAACACCTACAATGAGCAGTTCTTC. It yields the protein CATVAGGNTYNEQFF.

The DNA for the CDR3 is TGTGCCAGCAGCCGGACCGGAGACCTCGGCTACACCTTC. Translation: CASSRTGDLGYTF. The gene calls are TRBV4-2 and TRBJ1-2; D is uncertain. CDR3 length: 13 residues. V gave up 4 bases and J gave up 8 bases, with 14 bases separating them. The germline CDR1 and CDR2 sequences are LGHNA and YNFKEQ.

The rearrangement joins TRBV7-9 to TRBJ2-7, with D unresolved. Trimming stripped 5 bases from V and 6 bases from J, with 17 bases between. The CDR3 contains 14 residues. Per germline, CDR1 SEHNR and CDR2 FQNEAQ (reference sequence). The CDR3 sequence is CASSEKGFFGEQYF. The DNA for the CDR3 is TGTGCCAGCAGCGAGAAGGGATTCTTCGGCGAGCAGTACTTC.

There are a few counts of this clone. The chain links TRBV7-9 to TRBJ1-2; maybe TRBD1 (6 bases). Trimming cost V 5 bases and J 4 bases, with 11 bases left between them. Germline CDR1 reads SEHNR; CDR2 reads FQNEAQ (reference sequence). CDR3 size: 13 residues. The CDR3 here is CASSLRGAYGYTF. In nucleotides, the CDR3 is TGTGCCAGCAGCCTAAGGGGGGCCTATGGCTACACCTTC.

The rearrangement uses TRBV2 and TRBJ2-7, with D possibly TRBD1 on 6 matching bases. CDR3 length: 14 amino acids. Germline V gene sequence: CDR1 SNHLY, CDR2 FYNNEI. Between the trimmed V and J ends, which lost 3 bases and 7 bases, there was a span of 16 bases. In DNA, the CDR3 is TGTGCCAGCAGTGAGGACAGAGCCCTGGTAGAGCAGTACTTC. This codes for CASSEDRALVEQYF.

The chain recombines TRBV27 with TRBJ1-2; D ambiguous. Germline V CDR1 and CDR2: MNHEY, SMNVEV (reference sequence). The ends were cut back, 5 bases at V and 2 bases at J, with 15 bases in the middle. CDR3 length equals 15 residues. The CDR3 region is CASSSFGLGNYGYTF. The CDR3 coding sequence is TGTGCCAGCAGTAGCTTCGGACTCGGGAACTATGGCTACACCTTC.

The gene calls are TRBV12-5 and TRBJ2-3; weak D call: TRBD1 (6 bases). Trimming took off 4 bases at V and 2 bases at J, with 13 bases between the two ends. CDR1 and CDR2 from the germline V gene are LGHNT and FRNRAP. This CDR3 has 15 amino acids. The CDR3, as DNA: TGTGCTAGTGGTTCCGGGACAACCTACACAGATACGCAGTATTTT. Translation: CASGSGTTYTDTQYF. The full variable domain, completed using reference TRBV12-5 and TRBJ2-3, is DARVTQTPRHKVTEMGQEVTMRCQPILGHNTVFWYRQTMMQGLELLAYFRNRAPLDDSGMPKDRFSAEMPDATLATLKIQPSEPRDSAVYFCASGSGTTYTDTQYFGPGTRLTVL.